The 24 T cell receptor beta chains presented below share a single source sample, sequenced in a study of Ad26.COV2.S vaccination and SARS-CoV-2 variants. Assay used: immunoSEQ multiplex PCR; TCRdb lists only in-frame clones, some missing. The sample comprises about 410,000 clones, approximately 91% of which are singletons, and 1.5% to 2% rests with the top ten. This sample's treatment: some 19 received Ad26.COV2.S at low or high dose, single or two shots; several received placebo; per-sample allocation not given. Sampling took place 63 days after the first vaccine or placebo injection. The starting material was peripheral blood, obtained in a trial of Ad26.COV2.S vaccine versus placebo. These receptors originate from a person between 18 and 60 years old who received the Ad26.COV2.S COVID-19 vaccine or a placebo.

The chain joins TRBV10-3 to TRBJ2-1, with D possibly TRBD2 on 6 matching bases. V shed 4 bases and J shed 2 bases, with 15 bases lying between them. CDR1 is ENHRY, CDR2 SYGVKD, per germline. This CDR3 comprises 16 residues. The DNA of the CDR3 is TGTGCCATCAGTGTAAGGGCGGGAAAGGCCTACAATGAGCAGTTCTTC. Its protein is CAISVRAGKAYNEQFF.

The chain employs TRBV18 and TRBJ1-5; unclear D gene. The germline V gene has CDR1 KGHSH and CDR2 LQKENI. With 5 bases removed from V and 9 bases from J, the gap between germline ends came to 14 bases. The CDR3 has 13 amino acids. The CDR3 DNA reads TGTGCCAGCTCAACCGGACTGGGTTGGCCCCAGCATTTT. Translation: CASSTGLGWPQHF.

This chain connects TRBV7-8 to TRBJ2-1, with D maybe TRBD2 (6 bases). Per germline, CDR1 SGHVS and CDR2 FQNEAQ. Trimming removed 1 base from V and 8 bases from J, with 12 bases in between. The CDR3 length is 14 residues. DNA of the CDR3: TGTGCCAGCAGCTTAGTTGGGGGAGGAGATGAGCAGTTCTTC. It codes for CASSLVGGGDEQFF.

The V call is TRBV2, the J call TRBJ2-7, with D perhaps TRBD1 (5 bases). Germline V gene lookup returns CDR1 SNHLY and CDR2 FYNNEI. Trimming pared 4 bases from V and 13 bases from J, leaving 14 bases between. The CDR3 runs to 11 residues. CDR3 in DNA: TGTGCCAGCAGTGTCTGGGGCGTAATCTACTTC. Translation gives CASSVWGVIYF.

This clone was detected only once. V and J are TRBV4-3 and TRBJ2-7, with unresolved D. There are 15 residues in the CDR3. Germline V lookup: CDR1 LGHNA, CDR2 YSLEER. Trimming pared 6 bases from V and 0 bases from J, leaving 15 bases between. The CDR3 DNA reads as TGCGCCAGCAGTCGAGAGATGGCGAGCTCCTACGAGCAGTACTTC. As protein: CASSREMASSYEQYF.

The count of this clone is one. V and J are TRBV27 and TRBJ2-7, with unresolved D. The CDR3 is 12 amino acids. With 5 bases removed from V and 4 bases from J, the gap between germline ends came to 9 bases. Germline V gene lookup returns CDR1 MNHEY and CDR2 SMNVEV (reference sequence). This chain's CDR3 is CASSTLGYEQYF. The CDR3 coding sequence is TGTGCCAGCAGTACCCTAGGGTACGAGCAGTACTTC.

This clone came up once. The rearrangement joins TRBV5-4 to TRBJ2-1; D perhaps matches TRBD2 (5 bases). Germline values: CDR1 SGHNT, CDR2 YYREEE (reference sequence). Trimming removed 2 bases at V and 0 bases at J, with 6 bases between. This CDR3 spans 14 amino acids. This CDR3 is CASSLGSSYNEQFF. CDR3 sequence (DNA): TGTGCCAGCAGCTTAGGGAGCTCCTACAATGAGCAGTTCTTC.

V is TRBV18 and J is TRBJ2-3; TRBD2 matches at 13 bases. Looked up from germline, CDR1 is KGHSH and CDR2 is LQKENI. The CDR3 consists of 16 residues. With 4 bases clipped from V and 5 bases from J, the junction kept 6 bases outside the gene matches. DNA of the CDR3: TGTGCCAGCTCACTCGGACTAGCGGGAGTGGGAGATACGCAGTATTTT. Protein product: CASSLGLAGVGDTQYF.

The rearrangement joins TRBV28 to TRBJ2-1; TRBD2 aligns across 7 bases. This CDR3 region has 15 residues. With V trimmed by 4 bases and J by 5 bases, 8 bases remained unmatched. Germline values: CDR1 MDHEN, CDR2 SYDVKM. The CDR3 here is CASSSTSVGNNEQFF. For the CDR3, the DNA is TGTGCCAGCAGTTCTACTAGCGTGGGCAACAATGAGCAGTTCTTC.

The chain is built from TRBV7-6 and TRBJ2-2; perhaps TRBD1 as D (6 bases). Trimming stripped 0 bases from V and 2 bases from J, with 13 bases between. The CDR3 totals 17 residues. Germline CDR1 and CDR2: SGHVS and FNYEAQ. CDR3 in amino acids: CASSLAVGRGNTGELFF. The CDR3 coding sequence is TGTGCCAGCAGCTTAGCGGTGGGCAGGGGTAACACCGGGGAGCTGTTTTTT.

This rearrangement joins TRBV11-2 to TRBJ2-7; TRBD1 aligns across 9 bases. V dropped 3 bases and J dropped 7; count of bases not matched to a gene: 7. The germline V gene encodes CDR1 SGHAT and CDR2 FQNNGV. The CDR3 runs to 14 residues. This CDR3 is CASSFVQGAGEQYF. CDR3 sequence (DNA): TGTGCCAGCAGCTTTGTACAGGGGGCAGGGGAGCAGTACTTC.

The chain recombines TRBV27 with TRBJ2-7, with no clear D. The CDR3 extends over 15 amino acids. Looked up from germline, CDR1 is MNHEY and CDR2 is SMNVEV (reference sequence). V lost 6 bases to trimming and J lost 1 base, with 16 bases between them. This CDR3 is CASRTFVRGSYEQYF. The CDR3 nucleotides are TGTGCCAGCAGGACTTTCGTGAGAGGATCCTACGAGCAGTACTTC.

The chain couples TRBV29-1 to TRBJ1-2; D ambiguous. The CDR3 runs to 13 residues. The germline V gene has CDR1 SQVTM and CDR2 ANQGSEA. Trimming took 3 bases from V and 2 from J, leaving 10 bases between them. The CDR3 region is CSVDLRENYGYTF. The CDR3 region has the DNA TGCAGCGTTGATTTACGGGAAAACTATGGCTACACCTTC. Supplemented by reference TRBV29-1 and TRBJ1-2, the full variable domain reads SAVISQKPSRDICQRGTSLTIQCQVDSQVTMMFWYRQQPGQSLTLIATANQGSEATYESGFVIDKFPISRPNLTFSTLTVSNMSPEDSSIYLCSVDLRENYGYTFGSGTRLTVV.

The chain has TRBV7-9 and TRBJ2-7, with a tentative D call TRBD1 (5 bases). Trimming removed 4 bases from V and 3 bases from J, with 13 bases in between. The CDR3 is made up of 14 amino acids. Looked up from germline, CDR1 is SEHNR and CDR2 is FQNEAQ (reference sequence). The CDR3 DNA is TGTGCCAGCAGCTCGACAGAAGCAGTCTACGAGCAGTACTTC. Protein product: CASSSTEAVYEQYF.

The J gene is TRBJ1-6, the V gene TRBV9, with TRBD1 as a possible D gene (5 bases). Germline V gives CDR1 SGDLS, CDR2 YYNGEE. The CDR3 runs 16 residues. The V end was cut by 0 bases, the J end by 13 bases, with 20 bases between. CDR3 sequence reads: CASSVGGVPEMWPLHF. CDR3 DNA sequence: TGTGCCAGCAGCGTAGGAGGGGTTCCCGAAATGTGGCCCCTCCACTTT.

This rearrangement joins TRBV7-3 to TRBJ2-1; 10 bases are a match to TRBD1. The CDR3 length is 18 residues. V trimming: 2 bases; J trimming: 0 bases; junction bases outside the gene matches: 7. Per germline, CDR1 SGHTA and CDR2 FQGTGA. This chain's CDR3 is CASSLGTGVPFSYNEQFF. For the CDR3, the DNA is TGTGCCAGCAGCTTAGGGACAGGGGTTCCCTTCTCCTACAATGAGCAGTTCTTC.

The V call is TRBV28, the J call TRBJ1-6; perhaps TRBD1 as D (6 bases). The CDR3 extends over 20 amino acids. In germline, CDR1 is MDHEN, CDR2 SYDVKM. V was cut by 4 bases and J by 0 bases, with 22 bases left in between. The CDR3 region is CASSSLRDRSWGSYNSPLHF. CDR3 DNA: TGTGCCAGCAGTTCGCTCCGAGACAGGAGCTGGGGCTCCTATAATTCACCCCTCCACTTT.

This sequence joins TRBV30 and TRBJ2-5; D gene ambiguous. Germline V gives CDR1 GTSNPN, CDR2 SVGIG (reference sequence). The CDR3 is 13 residues long. Deletions cut 0 bases from V and 6 bases from J, with 11 bases between. CDR3 protein: CAWSVGFLKTQYF. CDR3 in DNA: TGTGCCTGGAGTGTTGGTTTTCTAAAGACCCAGTACTTC.

The chain joins TRBV28 to TRBJ2-7, with D perhaps TRBD1 or TRBD2 (7 bases each). Germline CDR1 MDHEN, CDR2 SYDVKM. Trimming cost V 6 bases and J 3 bases, with 24 bases left between them. CDR3 length: 17 amino acids. The CDR3 protein is CASSLHRGKRGHYEQYF. DNA of the CDR3: TGTGCCAGCAGCCTTCACAGGGGCAAGCGGGGTCACTACGAGCAGTACTTC.

This chain uses TRBV6-5 with TRBJ1-4; weak D call: TRBD1 (5 bases). V was pared by 6 bases and J by 7 bases, with 15 bases between. The CDR3 contains 14 residues. Germline CDR1 MNHEY, CDR2 SVGAGI. As DNA, the CDR3 is TGTGCCAGCAGCTTACAGGCCGGGCGTGAAAAACTGTTTTTT. This gives the protein CASSLQAGREKLFF.

The J gene is TRBJ2-1, the V gene TRBV6-2 or TRBV6-3; D could derive from TRBD1 or TRBD2 (6 bases each). Trimming stripped 2 bases from V and 2 bases from J, with 13 bases between. The CDR3 sequence is 16 residues long. Germline CDR1 MNHEY, CDR2 SVGEGT. CDR3 protein: CASSYMGGAPYNEQFF. In DNA form, the CDR3 reads TGTGCCAGCAGTTACATGGGGGGCGCCCCCTACAATGAGCAGTTCTTC.

The chain uses TRBV6-5 and TRBJ1-2, with a weak D call TRBD1 (5 bases). V dropped 0 bases and J dropped 5 bases, with 16 bases sitting between them. Germline CDR1 is MNHEY and CDR2 is SVGAGI. This CDR3 contains 16 residues. The CDR3 coding sequence is TGTGCCAGCAGTTACTCGAGCACGACAGCCTTATATGGCTACACCTTC. Translation gives CASSYSSTTALYGYTF.

The CDR3 is CASSQTPPGRYEQYF. CDR3 in DNA: TGCGCCAGCAGCCAGACCCCCCCCGGACGCTACGAGCAGTACTTC. V gene TRBV4-1 combines with J gene TRBJ2-7, with D uncertain. Trimming took off 3 bases at V and 3 bases at J, with 15 bases between the two ends. Per germline, CDR1 MGHRA and CDR2 YSYEKL. The CDR3 contains 15 residues.

This clone was observed a single time. The chain has TRBV3-1 (or the pseudogene TRBV3-2) and TRBJ2-3, with TRBD1 matching 9 bases. The CDR3 spans 14 residues. The V segment lost 5 bases and the J segment 11 bases; nucleotides outside the gene matches: 11. Germline CDR1 reads LGHDT; CDR2 reads YNNKEL (reference sequence). This chain's CDR3 is CASSNRDRVSEQYF. The CDR3 DNA is TGTGCCAGCAGCAACCGGGACAGGGTGAGTGAGCAGTATTTT.